A selection of T cell receptor beta chains follows, all from one sample in a study of blood T cell repertoires in COVID-19. Measured with immunoSEQ multiplex PCR; TCRdb has only the in-frame clones, and not every one. The sample lists roughly 240,000 clones, around four fifths occurring once. Sequenced: peripheral blood. The receptors originated from a man aged 55 to 70 who had recovered from COVID-19. Each CDR3 is given with its conserved first and last residue. D genes are given only for firm matches. A row's size may be missing; if present it is once, few, many or a size class.

D gene	J gene	V gene	clone size	CDR3 DNA	CDR3 protein
TRBD2	TRBJ2-5	TRBV5-4	few	TGTGCCAGCAGCCCCGAACCCGGACTAGAAGAGACCCAGTACTTC	CASSPEPGLEETQYF
-	TRBJ1-1	TRBV7-3	-	TGTGCCAGCAGCTTAGGACAGCGAGGGGCTGAAGCTTTCTTT	CASSLGQRGAEAFF
TRBD1	TRBJ1-6	TRBV5-6	-	TGTGCCAGCAGCCCCCGGGACAGGGGGGATTCACCCCTCCACTTT	CASSPRDRGDSPLHF
TRBD1	TRBJ1-6	TRBV4-1	-	TGCGCCAGCAGCCTCCTCAGGGCAGGGGGCTTGGTGTCACCCCTCCACTTT	CASSLLRAGGLVSPLHF
TRBD2	TRBJ2-5	TRBV11-2	-	TGTGCCAGCAGCCTAGGGACGCTAGCGGGGGCAGAGACCCAGTACTTC	CASSLGTLAGAETQYF
TRBD1	TRBJ2-2	TRBV9	-	TGTGCCAGCAGCCCAGGGGGAGCCAACACCGGGGAGCTGTTTTTT	CASSPGGANTGELFF
-	TRBJ2-4	TRBV5-6	-	TGTGCCAGCAGCCATATGGCCAGTGTTTTAAACATTCAGTACTTC	CASSHMASVLNIQYF
-	TRBJ2-7	TRBV7-2	-	TGTGCCAGCAGCTTAGCGCGGGCCTACGAGCAGTACTTC	CASSLARAYEQYF
-	TRBJ2-1	TRBV20-1	-	TGCAGTGCTAGTATGGCTAGCAGAAACAATGAGCAGTTCTTC	CSASMASRNNEQFF
TRBD2	TRBJ2-2	TRBV7-6	-	TGTGCCAGCAGGGCCGGGGCTAGCGGGACCGGGGAGCTGTTTTTT	CASRAGASGTGELFF
-	TRBJ2-3	TRBV24-1	once	TGTGCCACCAGTGAGCCCGGGAGTATAGATACGCAGTATTTT	CATSEPGSIDTQYF
TRBD1	TRBJ2-3	TRBV18	-	TGTGCCACCGACTTCGGACAGGACACAGATACGCAGTATTTT	CATDFGQDTDTQYF
-	TRBJ2-7	TRBV7-2	-	TGTGCCAGCAGTTTCAATAGGGGGACCTACGAGCAGTACTTC	CASSFNRGTYEQYF
-	TRBJ2-7	TRBV7-6	-	TGTGCCAGCAGCTCCCAGGACTCCTACGAGCAGTACTTC	CASSSQDSYEQYF
TRBD1	TRBJ2-3	TRBV2	-	TGTGCCAGCAGGAAGGGACAGGGGCGAACAGATACGCAGTATTTT	CASRKGQGRTDTQYF
-	TRBJ1-3	TRBV19	few	TGTGCCAGTACCCTTTTAGGGGACTCCTACTCTGGAAACACCATATATTTT	CASTLLGDSYSGNTIYF
TRBD1	TRBJ2-3	TRBV3-1/TRBV3-2	-	TGTGCCAGCAGCCACCGGACAGGGAACACAGATACGCAGTATTTT	CASSHRTGNTDTQYF
TRBD1	TRBJ2-7	TRBV25-1	-	TGTGCCAGCAGTCGGACAGGTATATACGAGCAGTACTTC	CASSRTGIYEQYF
TRBD2	TRBJ2-5	TRBV7-2	-	TGTGCCAGCAGCTTAGAGATACTAGCGGTAGGAGAGACCCAGTACTTC	CASSLEILAVGETQYF
-	TRBJ2-4	TRBV19	-	TGTGCCAGTAGTGGGAGGCAAGATCTTCCCAAAAACATTCAGTACTTC	CASSGRQDLPKNIQYF
-	TRBJ2-5	TRBV6-5	-	TGTGCCAGCAGCGCAACCCCGGGAGACCAAGAGACCCAGTACTTC	CASSATPGDQETQYF
-	TRBJ2-1	TRBV5-4	-	TGTGCCAGCAGCCCCCCAGGGGTCAATGAGCAGTTCTTC	CASSPPGVNEQFF
TRBD2	TRBJ2-1	TRBV2	-	TGTGCCAGCAGGGAACTAGCGGGGGCACTCCATGAGCAGTTCTTC	CASRELAGALHEQFF
-	TRBJ2-7	TRBV6-5	-	TGTGCCAGCAGTTATAGGGGGACCCACGAGCAGTACTTC	CASSYRGTHEQYF
TRBD1	TRBJ2-7	TRBV6-1	-	TGTGCCAGCAGTGAAGGGGGCCGAGGGACAGGGACTTACTACGAGCAGTACTTC	CASSEGGRGTGTYYEQYF
TRBD2	TRBJ2-2	TRBV19	-	TGTGCCAGTAGTGGTGGACCCGGGACTAGGGGGGCCGGGGAGCTGTTTTTT	CASSGGPGTRGAGELFF
-	TRBJ1-5	TRBV7-9	-	TGTGCCAGCAGCTCCCTGGTGGCCCCCAATCAGCCCCAGCATTTT	CASSSLVAPNQPQHF
-	TRBJ2-3	TRBV6-2/TRBV6-3	-	TGTGCCAGCAGTGATTGGGTCGCGGAGGGAACGCAGTATTTT	CASSDWVAEGTQYF
-	TRBJ2-2	TRBV7-6	-	TGTGCCAGCAGCTTAGGGGGCGGTAACACCGGGGAGCTGTTTTTT	CASSLGGGNTGELFF
TRBD1	TRBJ1-1	TRBV5-1	-	TGCGCCAGCAGCTTGACAGGGGGCTGGGCCACTGAAGCTTTCTTT	CASSLTGGWATEAFF
-	TRBJ1-1	TRBV9	-	TGTGCCAGCAGCCCTCGGACAGCTAACACTGAAGCTTTCTTT	CASSPRTANTEAFF
TRBD1	TRBJ2-7	TRBV19	-	TGTGCCAGTAGTATGACAGGGATGGGCTACGAGCAGTACTTC	CASSMTGMGYEQYF
TRBD2	TRBJ2-3	TRBV5-1	-	TGCGCCAGCCGGACCGGGACTAGCGGAGATACGCAGTATTTT	CASRTGTSGDTQYF
-	TRBJ1-1	TRBV5-5	-	TGTGCCAGCAGCTTGGGGTCTACGAACACTGAAGCTTTCTTT	CASSLGSTNTEAFF
TRBD1	TRBJ2-7	TRBV30	-	TGTGCCTTGTCGACAGGGGTGTACGAGCAGTACTTC	CALSTGVYEQYF
-	TRBJ1-3	TRBV2	-	TGTGCCAGCGAGGGTATTGGGAGCAATCGAAACACCATATATTTT	CASEGIGSNRNTIYF
TRBD1	TRBJ2-5	TRBV4-1	-	TGCGCCAGCAGCCAACCCGACAGGGGGCCTGTGGAGACCCAGTACTTC	CASSQPDRGPVETQYF
-	TRBJ1-3	TRBV2	-	TGTGCCAGCAGTGAAGCGCGGGAAAACACCATATATTTT	CASSEARENTIYF
-	TRBJ2-3	TRBV28	-	TGTGCCAGCAGGGGGGGGCGAACAGATACGCAGTATTTT	CASRGGRTDTQYF
TRBD1	TRBJ1-2	TRBV28	-	TGTGCCAGCAGATGGACAGGGGGTATTAACTATGGCTACACCTTC	CASRWTGGINYGYTF
TRBD1	TRBJ1-2	TRBV3-1/TRBV3-2	-	TGTGCCAGCAGCTTACCGGGACAGGGGTATAATGGCTACACCTTC	CASSLPGQGYNGYTF
TRBD2	TRBJ2-3	TRBV12-3/TRBV12-4	few	TGTGGTTCTAAGCGGGAGGGATCAGATACGCAGTATTTT	CGSKREGSDTQYF
-	TRBJ1-4	TRBV19	-	TGTGCCAGTAGCACGTACTTCTCGGGGGGTGAAAAACTGTTTTTT	CASSTYFSGGEKLFF
-	TRBJ1-5	TRBV2	-	TGTGCCAGCACCAGGAATAGCAATCAGCCCCAGCATTTT	CASTRNSNQPQHF
-	TRBJ1-2	TRBV6-6	-	TGTGCCAGCAGCACAGGGAGGGCCTATGGCTACACCTTC	CASSTGRAYGYTF
-	TRBJ2-5	TRBV7-9	-	TGTGCCAGCACGAGCGGCGTGCCTGGGGAGACCCAGTACTTC	CASTSGVPGETQYF
-	TRBJ2-1	TRBV11-2	-	TGTGCCAGCAGCTTAGGACTCCCTCGTAATGAGCAGTTCTTC	CASSLGLPRNEQFF